The rows below give T cell receptor beta chains drawn from one sample of a study of blood T cell repertoires in COVID-19. Sequencing was performed with immunoSEQ multiplex PCR; in TCRdb, only in-frame clones are kept and a portion is missing. The repertoire holds around 60,000 clones, with roughly 79% as singletons. Sequencing was done on a sample of peripheral blood. The receptors were sampled from a human donor in a cohort sampled during active COVID-19. Both conserved end residues are part of each CDR3. A D gene is named only where the DNA matches it firmly. The size of a clone is reported for some rows only, either as once, few or many, or as a class for expanded clones.

J gene,clone size,D gene,V gene,CDR3 protein,CDR3 DNA
TRBJ1-4,.,TRBD1,TRBV11-2,CASSLAEGAGEKLFF,TGTGCCAGCAGCTTAGCCGAGGGGGCGGGTGAAAAACTGTTTTTT
TRBJ1-2,.,.,TRBV6-2/TRBV6-3,CASSYSPGPSTGYGYTF,TGTGCCAGCAGTTACTCTCCCGGACCCTCTACAGGCTATGGCTACACCTTC
TRBJ1-5,few,TRBD1,TRBV7-6,CASSSNRGQPQHF,TGTGCCAGCAGCTCGAACAGGGGACAGCCCCAGCATTTT
TRBJ2-1,.,.,TRBV6-1,CASSERPNGHNEQFF,TGTGCCAGCAGTGAAAGGCCTAATGGGCACAATGAGCAGTTCTTC
TRBJ1-5,.,.,TRBV30,CAWSKGGNQPQHF,TGTGCCTGGAGTAAAGGGGGCAATCAGCCCCAGCATTTT
TRBJ1-1,.,.,TRBV7-2,CASSFQANTEAFF,TGTGCCAGCAGCTTTCAAGCGAACACTGAAGCTTTCTTT
TRBJ2-3,.,.,TRBV19,CASSIPGSTDTQYF,TGTGCCAGTAGTATACCCGGTAGCACAGATACGCAGTATTTT
TRBJ2-7,.,.,TRBV5-1,CASSLDPVRQYF,TGCGCCAGCAGCCTGGACCCTGTCAGGCAGTACTTC
TRBJ2-4,once,.,TRBV29-1,CSVRRDPQDIQYF,TGCAGCGTCCGGAGGGACCCCCAGGACATTCAGTACTTC
TRBJ1-5,.,.,TRBV27,CASSPNRRSNQPQHF,TGTGCCAGCAGCCCCAACCGGAGGAGCAATCAGCCCCAGCATTTT
TRBJ2-2,few,.,TRBV4-1,CASSIAGQTGGELFF,TGCGCCAGCAGCATAGCGGGACAGACGGGCGGGGAGCTGTTTTTT
TRBJ1-5,few,.,TRBV5-5,CASSPGQSWGQPQHF,TGTGCCAGCAGCCCGGGCCAGAGTTGGGGCCAGCCCCAGCATTTT
TRBJ1-1,few,TRBD1,TRBV11-3,CASSSGTGISEAFF,TGTGCCAGCAGCTCCGGGACAGGGATCTCTGAAGCTTTCTTT
TRBJ1-3,.,.,TRBV9,CASSVLQGSGNTIYF,TGTGCCAGCAGCGTGTTACAGGGATCTGGAAACACCATATATTTT
TRBJ1-6,.,.,TRBV11-2,CASSPREPGDSPLHF,TGTGCCAGCAGCCCTAGGGAGCCCGGCGATTCACCCCTCCACTTT
TRBJ2-4,.,.,TRBV7-2,CASSLVSGPGDIQYF,TGTGCCAGCAGCTTAGTGTCGGGTCCGGGGGACATTCAGTACTTC
TRBJ1-1,once,.,TRBV7-9,CASSLWSFRASGEAFF,TGTGCCAGCAGCTTATGGAGCTTCAGAGCGTCCGGTGAAGCTTTCTTT
TRBJ2-6,once,.,TRBV2,CASSDTGSHSGANVLTF,TGTGCCAGCAGTGATACAGGTTCCCACTCTGGGGCCAACGTCCTGACTTTC
TRBJ2-5,.,.,TRBV6-1,CASSEQGERGETQYF,TGTGCCAGCAGTGAACAGGGTGAGAGAGGAGAGACCCAGTACTTC
TRBJ1-1,once,TRBD1,TRBV9,CASTPGQGSTEAFF,TGTGCCAGCACCCCTGGACAGGGGAGCACTGAAGCTTTCTTT